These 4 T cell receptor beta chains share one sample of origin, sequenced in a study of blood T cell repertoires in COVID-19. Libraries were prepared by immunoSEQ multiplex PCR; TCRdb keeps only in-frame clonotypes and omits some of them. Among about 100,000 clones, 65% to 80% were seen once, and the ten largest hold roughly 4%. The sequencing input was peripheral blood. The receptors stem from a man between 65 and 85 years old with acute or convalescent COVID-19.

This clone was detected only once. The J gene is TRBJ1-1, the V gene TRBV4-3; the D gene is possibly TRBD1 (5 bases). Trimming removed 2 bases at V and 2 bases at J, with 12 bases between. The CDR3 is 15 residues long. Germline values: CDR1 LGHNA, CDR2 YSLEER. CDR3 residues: CASSQRRGINTEAFF. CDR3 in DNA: TGCGCCAGCAGCCAACGACGGGGGATCAACACTGAAGCTTTCTTT.

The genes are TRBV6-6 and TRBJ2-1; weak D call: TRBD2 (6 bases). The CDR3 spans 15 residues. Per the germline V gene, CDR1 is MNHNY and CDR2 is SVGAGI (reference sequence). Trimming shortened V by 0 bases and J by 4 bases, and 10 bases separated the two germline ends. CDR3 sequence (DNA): TGTGCCAGCAGTTACTCGCCAGGACTATACAATGAGCAGTTCTTC. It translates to CASSYSPGLYNEQFF.

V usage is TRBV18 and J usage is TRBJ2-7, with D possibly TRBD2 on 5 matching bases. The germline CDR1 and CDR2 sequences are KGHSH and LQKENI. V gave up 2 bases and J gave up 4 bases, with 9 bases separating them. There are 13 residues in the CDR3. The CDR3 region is CASSPGLAYEQYF. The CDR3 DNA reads TGTGCCAGCTCACCAGGGCTAGCTTACGAGCAGTACTTC.

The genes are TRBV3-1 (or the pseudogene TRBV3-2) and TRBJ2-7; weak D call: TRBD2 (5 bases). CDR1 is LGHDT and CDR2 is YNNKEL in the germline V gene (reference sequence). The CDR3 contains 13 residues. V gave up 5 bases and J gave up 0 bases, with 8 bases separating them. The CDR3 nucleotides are TGTGCCAGCAGCTTCCGGGGCTCCTACGAGCAGTACTTC. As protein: CASSFRGSYEQYF.